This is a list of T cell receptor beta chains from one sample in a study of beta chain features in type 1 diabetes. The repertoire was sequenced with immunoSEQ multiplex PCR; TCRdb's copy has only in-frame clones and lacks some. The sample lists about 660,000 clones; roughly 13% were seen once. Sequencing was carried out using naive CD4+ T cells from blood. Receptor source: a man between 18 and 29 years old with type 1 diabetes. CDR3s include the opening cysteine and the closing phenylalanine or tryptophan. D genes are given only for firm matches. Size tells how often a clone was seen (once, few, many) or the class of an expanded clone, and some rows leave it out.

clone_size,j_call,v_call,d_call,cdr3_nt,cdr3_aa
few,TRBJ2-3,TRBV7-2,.,TGTGCCAGCTTTTTATGGGATACGCAGTATTTT,CASFLWDTQYF
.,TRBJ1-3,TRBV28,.,TGTGCCAGCAGCTCCTGGGGCCGGGTCGGGGACCGCTCTGGAAACACCATATATTTT,CASSSWGRVGDRSGNTIYF
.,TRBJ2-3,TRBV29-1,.,TGCAGCACCAGACTACCCGCAGATACGCAGTATTTT,CSTRLPADTQYF
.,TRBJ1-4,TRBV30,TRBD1,TGTGCCTGGAGCGGGACAGCTAATGAAAAACTGTTTTTT,CAWSGTANEKLFF
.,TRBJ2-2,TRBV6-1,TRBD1,TGTGCCAGCAGTGGTTGGGACAGCAACACCGGGGAGCTGTTTTTT,CASSGWDSNTGELFF
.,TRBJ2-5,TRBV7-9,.,TGTGCCAGCAGCCGAATTGGGGGGATCGGAGAGACCCAGTACTTC,CASSRIGGIGETQYF
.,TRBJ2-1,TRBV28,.,TGTGCCAGCAGTTTCTCATACAGTTTATACAATGAGCAGTTCTTC,CASSFSYSLYNEQFF
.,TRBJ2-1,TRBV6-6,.,TGTGCCAGCAGTTCACGGGAGCGGTACAATGAGCAGTTCTTC,CASSSRERYNEQFF
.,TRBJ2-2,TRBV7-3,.,TGTGCCAGCAGCTTCCGGGCGAACACCGGGGAGCTGTTTTTT,CASSFRANTGELFF
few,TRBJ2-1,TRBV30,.,TGTGCCTGGAGTGTACGGGTAAGGAAGCGGTTCGATGAGCAGTTCTTC,CAWSVRVRKRFDEQFF
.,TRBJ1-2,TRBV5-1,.,TGCGCCAGCAGCGCCACGGGGGCCATTGGTTCGGGCTACACCTTC,CASSATGAIGSGYTF
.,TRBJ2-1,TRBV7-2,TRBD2,TGTGCCAGCAGCTCCTATAGCGGGAGAGGGAATGAGCAGTTCTTC,CASSSYSGRGNEQFF
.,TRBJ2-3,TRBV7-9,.,TGTGCCAGCAGCTTAGGTCACACAGATACGCAGTATTTT,CASSLGHTDTQYF
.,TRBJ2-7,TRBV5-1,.,TGCGCCAGCAGCGCCAGAACTAGTGAGGTCTACGAGCAGTACTTC,CASSARTSEVYEQYF
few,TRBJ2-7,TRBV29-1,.,TGCAGCGTTGTCCCGCATAGCTACGAGCAGTACTTC,CSVVPHSYEQYF
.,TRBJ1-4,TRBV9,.,TGTGCCAGCAGCGTACAGGGAGAGAGACTGTTTTTT,CASSVQGERLFF
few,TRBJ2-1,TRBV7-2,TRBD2,TGTGCCAGCAGCTTAGACCCGGGAGGGCATGCTAGCTCCTACAATGAGCAGTTCTTC,CASSLDPGGHASSYNEQFF
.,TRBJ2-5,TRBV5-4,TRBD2,TGTGCCAGCAGCTTGGGTACTAGCGGGGAGACCCAGTACTTC,CASSLGTSGETQYF
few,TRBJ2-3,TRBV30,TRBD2,TGTGCCTGGAGTCCCTGGACTAGCGGGGACACAGATACGCAGTATTTT,CAWSPWTSGDTDTQYF